A selection of T cell receptor beta chains follows, all from one sample in a study of T cell changes during pregnancy in multiple sclerosis. Clones were read by immunoSEQ multiplex PCR, and TCRdb kept only the in-frame ones, dropping some. This sample has 30,000 to 35,000 clones, with roughly 90% found just once. The material sequenced was CD8+ T cells from peripheral blood mononuclear cells, taken after pregnancy. Source of these receptors: a female donor with multiple sclerosis, enrolled in a pregnancy study. Each CDR3 is given with its conserved first and last residue. Fields, in order: V gene, J gene, CDR3 protein.

v_gene: TRBV2; j_gene: TRBJ2-7; CDR3aa: CASSEAGLDQLYEQYF
v_gene: TRBV7-5; j_gene: TRBJ2-3; CDR3aa: CVRSLVELTRGTDTQYF
v_gene: TRBV6-5; j_gene: TRBJ2-7; CDR3aa: CASSPRWGGRYEQYF
v_gene: TRBV6-6; j_gene: TRBJ2-2; CDR3aa: CASSYDRYTGELFF
v_gene: TRBV9; j_gene: TRBJ2-1; CDR3aa: CASSVGRSEQFF
v_gene: TRBV7-3; j_gene: TRBJ2-3; CDR3aa: CASSLAGGTDTQYF
v_gene: TRBV7-9; j_gene: TRBJ2-7; CDR3aa: CASGLAFSSYEQYF
v_gene: TRBV27; j_gene: TRBJ2-2; CDR3aa: CASRGIDNTGELFF
v_gene: TRBV7-2; j_gene: TRBJ2-5; CDR3aa: CASSSGLAGAETQYF
v_gene: TRBV7-2; j_gene: TRBJ2-2; CDR3aa: CASSLFAGLDTGELFF
v_gene: TRBV11-2; j_gene: TRBJ1-5; CDR3aa: CASSSDYSNQPQHF
v_gene: TRBV2; j_gene: TRBJ2-2; CDR3aa: CASRVGTVWMGGELFF
v_gene: TRBV4-3; j_gene: TRBJ1-2; CDR3aa: CASSQEDGQGSYGYTF
v_gene: TRBV10-3; j_gene: TRBJ2-7; CDR3aa: CAISGAGAYEQYF
v_gene: TRBV12-5; j_gene: TRBJ2-2; CDR3aa: CASGLVLGRGNTGELFF
v_gene: TRBV2; j_gene: TRBJ2-1; CDR3aa: CASSDWDEQFF
v_gene: TRBV7-2; j_gene: TRBJ1-3; CDR3aa: CGGGAFPGNTIYF
v_gene: TRBV7-3; j_gene: TRBJ1-2; CDR3aa: CASSLGGASGYTF
v_gene: TRBV27; j_gene: TRBJ2-5; CDR3aa: CASSPTRGETQYF
v_gene: TRBV4-3; j_gene: TRBJ1-1; CDR3aa: CASSQQTGVNTEAFF
v_gene: TRBV6-4; j_gene: TRBJ2-3; CDR3aa: CASRATSGGADTQYF
v_gene: TRBV27; j_gene: TRBJ1-2; CDR3aa: CASSPVVGQPDYGYTF
v_gene: TRBV30; j_gene: TRBJ2-7; CDR3aa: CAWSVNRLYEQYF
v_gene: TRBV9; j_gene: TRBJ2-1; CDR3aa: CASSGLQGNEQFF
v_gene: TRBV7-2; j_gene: TRBJ1-3; CDR3aa: CASSRGNTIYF
v_gene: TRBV4-3; j_gene: TRBJ1-4; CDR3aa: CASSQDTSVINEKLFF
v_gene: TRBV5-1; j_gene: TRBJ2-7; CDR3aa: CASSLVPGGIEYEQYF
v_gene: TRBV7-6; j_gene: TRBJ1-2; CDR3aa: CASSLLRQGPYGYTF
v_gene: TRBV14; j_gene: TRBJ1-1; CDR3aa: CASSGRTGGEDTEAFF
v_gene: TRBV13; j_gene: TRBJ2-5; CDR3aa: CASSLGREETQYF
v_gene: TRBV19; j_gene: TRBJ1-5; CDR3aa: CASLGQGSQPQHF
v_gene: TRBV15; j_gene: TRBJ2-1; CDR3aa: CATSIAGGFNEQFF
v_gene: TRBV6-4; j_gene: TRBJ2-3; CDR3aa: CASSGTSGGPDTQYF
v_gene: TRBV7-6; j_gene: TRBJ1-1; CDR3aa: CASRPGTGNTEAFF
v_gene: TRBV2; j_gene: TRBJ2-7; CDR3aa: CASRGDRGTYEQYF
v_gene: TRBV9; j_gene: TRBJ2-5; CDR3aa: CASSSRQGVETQYF
v_gene: TRBV13; j_gene: TRBJ2-2; CDR3aa: CASSFGRGTGELFF
v_gene: TRBV2; j_gene: TRBJ1-5; CDR3aa: CASSADQPQHF
v_gene: TRBV2; j_gene: TRBJ2-7; CDR3aa: CASNDWRGSAYEQYF
v_gene: TRBV21-1; j_gene: TRBJ1-1; CDR3aa: CASSAHSELRAFF
v_gene: TRBV4-2; j_gene: TRBJ1-5; CDR3aa: CASSQDLSRGNQPQHF
v_gene: TRBV9; j_gene: TRBJ2-2; CDR3aa: CASSEGLGTGFGELFF
v_gene: TRBV6-5; j_gene: TRBJ1-2; CDR3aa: CASSSETGGRDGYTF
v_gene: TRBV4-3; j_gene: TRBJ1-2; CDR3aa: CASSRVGTGDYGYTF
v_gene: TRBV19; j_gene: TRBJ1-1; CDR3aa: CASSMRENTEAFF